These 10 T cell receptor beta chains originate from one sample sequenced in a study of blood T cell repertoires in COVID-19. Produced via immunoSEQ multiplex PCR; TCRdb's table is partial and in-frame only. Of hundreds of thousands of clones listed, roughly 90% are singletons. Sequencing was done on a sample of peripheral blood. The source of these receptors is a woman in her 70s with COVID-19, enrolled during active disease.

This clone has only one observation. CDR3 protein: CASSLVPAMNTEAFF. For the CDR3, the DNA is TGTGCCAGCAGCTTAGTGCCCGCGATGAACACTGAAGCTTTCTTT. The chain combines TRBV13 with TRBJ1-1, with no clear D. V dropped 1 base and J dropped 0 bases, with 9 bases sitting between them. Germline assignment: CDR1 PRHDT and CDR2 FYEKMQ (reference sequence). The CDR3 consists of 15 residues.

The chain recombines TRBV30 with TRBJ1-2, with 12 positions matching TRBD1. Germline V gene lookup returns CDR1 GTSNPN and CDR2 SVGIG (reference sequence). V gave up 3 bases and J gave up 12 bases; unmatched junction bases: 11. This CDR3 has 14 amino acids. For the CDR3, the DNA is TGTGCCTGGAGCGAACCGGGACAGGGGGCGCGGGACACCTTC. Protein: CAWSEPGQGARDTF.

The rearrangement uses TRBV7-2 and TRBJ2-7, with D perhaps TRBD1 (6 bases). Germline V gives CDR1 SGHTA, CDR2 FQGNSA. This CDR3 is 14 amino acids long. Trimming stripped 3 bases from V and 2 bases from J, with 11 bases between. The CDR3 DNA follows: TGTGCCAGCAGCTTCACAGGGAAGCCCTACGAGCAGTACTTC. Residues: CASSFTGKPYEQYF.

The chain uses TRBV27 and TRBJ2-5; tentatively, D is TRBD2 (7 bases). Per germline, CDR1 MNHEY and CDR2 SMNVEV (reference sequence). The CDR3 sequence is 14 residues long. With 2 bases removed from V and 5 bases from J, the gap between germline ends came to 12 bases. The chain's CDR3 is CASSLRGGRETQYF. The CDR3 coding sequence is TGTGCCAGCAGTTTAAGGGGGGGTCGCGAGACCCAGTACTTC.

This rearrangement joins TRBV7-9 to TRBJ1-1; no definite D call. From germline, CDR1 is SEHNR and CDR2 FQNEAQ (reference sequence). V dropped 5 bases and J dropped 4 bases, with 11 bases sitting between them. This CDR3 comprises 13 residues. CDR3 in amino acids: CASSSVSGTEAFF. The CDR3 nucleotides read TGTGCCAGCAGCAGCGTCAGTGGCACTGAAGCTTTCTTT. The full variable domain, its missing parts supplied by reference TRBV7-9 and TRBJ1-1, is DTGVSQNPRHKITKRGQNVTFRCDPISEHNRLYWYRQTLGQGPEFLTYFQNEAQLEKSRLLSDRFSAERPKGSFSTLEIQRTEQGDSAMYLCASSSVSGTEAFFGQGTRLTVV.

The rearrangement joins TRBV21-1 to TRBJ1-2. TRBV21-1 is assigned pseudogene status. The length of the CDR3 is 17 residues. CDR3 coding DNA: TGTGCCAGCAGCAAAGCGCTTCCGAGGGAAGCTAACTATGGCTACACCTTC. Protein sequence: CASSKALPREANYGYTF.

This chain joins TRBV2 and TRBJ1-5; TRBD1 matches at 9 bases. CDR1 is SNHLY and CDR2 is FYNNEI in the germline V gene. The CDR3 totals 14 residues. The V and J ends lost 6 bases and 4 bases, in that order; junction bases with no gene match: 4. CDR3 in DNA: TGTGCCAGCAGCGACAGGGGGAGGAATCAGCCCCAGCATTTT. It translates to CASSDRGRNQPQHF.

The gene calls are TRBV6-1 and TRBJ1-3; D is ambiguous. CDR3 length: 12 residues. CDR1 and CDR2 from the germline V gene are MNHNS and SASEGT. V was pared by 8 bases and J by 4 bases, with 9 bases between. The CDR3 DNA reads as TGTGCCAGCCTTAGGGAGGGAAACACCATATATTTT. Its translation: CASLREGNTIYF.

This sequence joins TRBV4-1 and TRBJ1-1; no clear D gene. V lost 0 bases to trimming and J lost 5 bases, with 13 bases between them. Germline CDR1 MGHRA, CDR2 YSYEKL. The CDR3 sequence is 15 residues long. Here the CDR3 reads CASSQDLSLETEAFF. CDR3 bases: TGCGCCAGCAGCCAAGATCTTAGTCTCGAGACTGAAGCTTTCTTT.

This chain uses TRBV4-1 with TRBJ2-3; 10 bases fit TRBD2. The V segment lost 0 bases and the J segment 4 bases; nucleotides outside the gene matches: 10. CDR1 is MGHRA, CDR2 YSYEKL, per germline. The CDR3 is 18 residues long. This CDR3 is CASSQEGLAGGLADTQYF. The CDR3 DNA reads TGCGCCAGCAGCCAAGAGGGGTTAGCGGGGGGATTAGCAGATACGCAGTATTTT.